The rows below give T cell receptor beta chains drawn from one sample of a study of cytomegalovirus exposure and HLA in healthy donors. Some clones are missing from TCRdb's copy, which holds only in-frame ones; the method was immunoSEQ multiplex PCR. In the table there are more than 150,000 clones, about 90% of which are singletons. The sample was PBMCs. The receptors were sampled from a girl under three years old in good health and CMV-seronegative. Both conserved end residues are part of each CDR3. Fields, in order: V gene, clone size, CDR3 protein. Clone size is given for some rows only: seen once, a few or many times, or a class if the clone is expanded.

TRBV11-2,NA,CASSLAPGGDQPQHF
TRBV7-3,once,CAKVSGNSSGNTIYF
TRBV13,NA,CASSINSGGANEQFF
TRBV5-4,NA,CASSLRGARAKNIQYF
TRBV25-1,NA,CASSQGIMDGYTF
TRBV7-7,NA,CASSRLAGGYNEQFF
TRBV4-2,NA,CASRSIGGGQETQYF
TRBV18,NA,CASSPRDRGNEKLFF
TRBV5-1,NA,CASSRTSGGYTDTQYF
TRBV27,NA,CASSLAGRLGYTF
TRBV7-8,NA,CASRMTRDRHNEQFF
TRBV23-1,NA,CASTSGGPYEQYF
TRBV5-4,NA,CASSFGTGRTTGELFF
TRBV4-3,NA,CASSSEKGYEQYF
TRBV7-9,NA,CASTREDRVGEQYF
TRBV4-1,once,CASSPGLRDGIQYF
TRBV13,NA,CASSFSGELSHTQYF
TRBV4-2,once,CASSQAPRQPQHF
TRBV6-1,NA,CASSQRDRQETQYF
TRBV6-5,NA,CASRPAGEYTDTQYF
TRBV30,NA,CACSPGTSGSRETQYF
TRBV10-3,NA,CAISTDYNSPLHF
TRBV7-2,once,CASSRRQGFSYEQYF
TRBV5-1,NA,CASSGDRDAAYEQYF
TRBV4-2,NA,CASSQEFRTSNYNEQFF
TRBV19,NA,CASSIGGYNSPLHF
TRBV6-5,NA,CASRQGPYNSPLHF
TRBV9,NA,CASGGSSYEQYF
TRBV4-2,NA,CASSEAASGLITYEQYF
TRBV5-1,few,CASSLGGLAGRGYF
TRBV7-8,NA,CASSLTRTSLKETQYF
TRBV2,few,CASTNQPGQGGRQFF
TRBV14,NA,CASSHRGTSEQYF
TRBV6-5,few,CASSWQGNTEAFF
TRBV19,NA,CASSILRQPQHF
TRBV7-9,NA,CASSLPGDYGYTF
TRBV9,NA,CASSLRQGSTEAFF
TRBV5-8,NA,CASSPGQRNQPQHF
TRBV6-1,NA,CASSKSGEGANVLTF
TRBV11-2,NA,CASGRGWTDTQYF
TRBV5-6,NA,CASSLLDRGEAFF
TRBV4-1,NA,CASNSGTNNEQFF
TRBV7-2,NA,CASSYGLVTDTQYF
TRBV7-9,few,CASSLEQGNTEAFF
TRBV5-8,few,CASSGGQGSTEAFF
TRBV7-3,NA,CASSLSRGETQYF
TRBV7-3,NA,CASSSMTSGGAEGEQFF
TRBV4-1,NA,CASSQDRGFQPQHF
TRBV30,NA,CAWSDITGRVSYEQYF
TRBV19,NA,CASSILGRVRNTGELFF
TRBV27,once,CASSLAGTGTFF
TRBV7-9,NA,CASSLRLKVGYTF
TRBV29-1,NA,CSVRRGLADEQYF